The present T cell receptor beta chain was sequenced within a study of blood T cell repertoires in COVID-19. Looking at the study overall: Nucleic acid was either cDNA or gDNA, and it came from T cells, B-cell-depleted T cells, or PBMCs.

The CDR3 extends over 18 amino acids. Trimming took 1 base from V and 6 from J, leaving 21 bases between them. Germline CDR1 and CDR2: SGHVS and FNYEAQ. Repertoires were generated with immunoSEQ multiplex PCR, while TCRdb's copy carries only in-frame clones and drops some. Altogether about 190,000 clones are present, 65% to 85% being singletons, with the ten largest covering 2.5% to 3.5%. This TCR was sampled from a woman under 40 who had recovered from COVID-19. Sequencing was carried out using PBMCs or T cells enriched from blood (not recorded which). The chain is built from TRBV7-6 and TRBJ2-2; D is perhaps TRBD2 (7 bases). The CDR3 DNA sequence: TGTGCCAGCAGCTTAGGAGTAGGGGGGGGACCTACACCCGGGGAGCTGTTTTTT. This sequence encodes CASSLGVGGGPTPGELFF.